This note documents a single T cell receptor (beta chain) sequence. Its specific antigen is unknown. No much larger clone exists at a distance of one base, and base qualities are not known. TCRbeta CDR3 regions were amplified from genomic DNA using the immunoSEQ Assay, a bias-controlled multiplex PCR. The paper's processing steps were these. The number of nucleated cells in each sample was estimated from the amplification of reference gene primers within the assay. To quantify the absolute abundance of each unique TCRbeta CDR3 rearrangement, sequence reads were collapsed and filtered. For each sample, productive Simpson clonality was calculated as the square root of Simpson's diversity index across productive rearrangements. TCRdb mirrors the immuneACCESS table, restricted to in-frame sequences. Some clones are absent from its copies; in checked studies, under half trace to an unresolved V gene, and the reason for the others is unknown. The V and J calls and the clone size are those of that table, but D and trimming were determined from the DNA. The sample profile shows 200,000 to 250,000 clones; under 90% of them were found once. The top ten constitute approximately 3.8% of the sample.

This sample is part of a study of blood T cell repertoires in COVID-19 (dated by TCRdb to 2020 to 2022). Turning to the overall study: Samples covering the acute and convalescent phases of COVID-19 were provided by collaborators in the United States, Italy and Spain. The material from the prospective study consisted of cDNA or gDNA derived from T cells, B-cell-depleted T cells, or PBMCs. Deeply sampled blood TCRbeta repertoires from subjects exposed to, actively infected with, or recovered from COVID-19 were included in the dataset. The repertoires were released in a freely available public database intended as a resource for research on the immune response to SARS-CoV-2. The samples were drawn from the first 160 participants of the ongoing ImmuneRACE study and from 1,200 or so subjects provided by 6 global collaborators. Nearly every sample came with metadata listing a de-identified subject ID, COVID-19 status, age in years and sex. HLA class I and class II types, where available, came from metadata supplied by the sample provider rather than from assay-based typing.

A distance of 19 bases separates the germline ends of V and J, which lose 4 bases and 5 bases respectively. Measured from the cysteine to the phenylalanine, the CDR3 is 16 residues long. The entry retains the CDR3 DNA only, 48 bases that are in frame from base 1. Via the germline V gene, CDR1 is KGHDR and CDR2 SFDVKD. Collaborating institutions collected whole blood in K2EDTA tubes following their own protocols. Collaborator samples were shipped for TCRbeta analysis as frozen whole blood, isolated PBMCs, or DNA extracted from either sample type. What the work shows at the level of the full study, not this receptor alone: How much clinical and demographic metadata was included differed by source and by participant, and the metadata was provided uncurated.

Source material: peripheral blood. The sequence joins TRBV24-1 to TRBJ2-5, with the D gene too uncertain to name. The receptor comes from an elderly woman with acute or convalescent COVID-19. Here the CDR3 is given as CATSDPKRHTRETQYF. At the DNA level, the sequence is TGTGCCACCAGTGACCCCAAGAGACACACCAGGGAGACCCAGTACTTC.